This T cell receptor (beta chain) came from a study of lymphopenia after photon versus proton radiotherapy. Overall study findings and caveats: After the lymphocyte nadir, photon-treated repertoires showed oligoclonal expansion, especially of CD8+ Temra cells. Photon-treated patients lost naive T cells and TCR diversity; proton-treated stayed stable.

This CDR3 region has 14 residues. CDR1 GTSNPN and CDR2 SVGIG come from the germline V gene (reference sequence). Trimming took 3 bases from V and 0 from J, leaving 11 bases between them. This clone came up once. Antigen: not known. Repertoires were generated with immunoSEQ multiplex PCR, while TCRdb's copy carries only in-frame clones and drops some. The sample yields about 19,000 clones, around nine tenths seen once. This chain links TRBV30 with TRBJ1-1, with D hard to call. This material consisted of peripheral blood, taken from a patient treated with photon-based radiotherapy. This clonotype originated in a man aged 55 to 70 with pancreatic cancer. DNA of the CDR3: TGTGCCTGGAGCGGTAATCAAATGAACACTGAAGCTTTCTTT. This translates into CAWSGNQMNTEAFF.